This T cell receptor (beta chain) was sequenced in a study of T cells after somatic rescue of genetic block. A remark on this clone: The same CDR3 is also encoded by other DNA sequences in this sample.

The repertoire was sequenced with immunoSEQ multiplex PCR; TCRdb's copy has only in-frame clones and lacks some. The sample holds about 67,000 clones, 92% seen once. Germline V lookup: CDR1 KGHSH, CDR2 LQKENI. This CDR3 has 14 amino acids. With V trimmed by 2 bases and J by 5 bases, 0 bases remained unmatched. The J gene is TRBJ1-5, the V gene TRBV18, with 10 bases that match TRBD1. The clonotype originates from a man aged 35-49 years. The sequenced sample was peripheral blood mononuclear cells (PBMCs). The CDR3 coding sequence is TGTGCCAGCTCACCAGGGACAGGGGATCAGCCCCAGCATTTT. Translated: CASSPGTGDQPQHF.